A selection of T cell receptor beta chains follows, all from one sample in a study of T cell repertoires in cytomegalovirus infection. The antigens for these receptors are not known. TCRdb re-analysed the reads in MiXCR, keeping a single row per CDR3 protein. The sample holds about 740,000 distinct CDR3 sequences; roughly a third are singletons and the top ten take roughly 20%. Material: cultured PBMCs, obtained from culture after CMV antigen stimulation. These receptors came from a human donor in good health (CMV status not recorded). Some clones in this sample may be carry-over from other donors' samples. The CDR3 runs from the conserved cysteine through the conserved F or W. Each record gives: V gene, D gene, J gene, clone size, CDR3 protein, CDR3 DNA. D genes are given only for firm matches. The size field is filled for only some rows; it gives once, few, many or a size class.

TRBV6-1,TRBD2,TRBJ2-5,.,CASGRGTSGQETQYF,TGTGCCAGCGGTCGGGGGACTAGCGGACAAGAGACCCAGTACTTC
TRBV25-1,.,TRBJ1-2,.,CASSDPPPENGYTF,TGTGCCAGCAGTGACCCGCCCCCGGAGAATGGCTACACCTTC
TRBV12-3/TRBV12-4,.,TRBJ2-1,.,CASTPGFLYNEQFF,TGTGCCAGCACCCCCGGCTTTTTATACAATGAGCAGTTCTTC
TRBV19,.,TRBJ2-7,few,CAGSTRDASYEQYF,TGTGCCGGCTCGACCCGGGACGCGTCCTACGAGCAGTACTTC
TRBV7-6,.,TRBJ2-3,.,CASSLIRGFEADTQYF,TGTGCCAGCAGCTTAATCAGGGGATTTGAGGCAGATACGCAGTATTTT
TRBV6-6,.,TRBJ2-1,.,CASSYLRMDNEQFF,TGTGCCAGCAGTTACTTGCGGATGGACAATGAGCAGTTCTTC
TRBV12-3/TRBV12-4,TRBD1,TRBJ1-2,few,CASSRLYWTGPRYGYTF,TGTGCCAGCAGTCGTCTTTATTGGACAGGACCCCGCTATGGCTACACCTTC
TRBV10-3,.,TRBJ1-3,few,CAISMALSGNTIYF,TGTGCCATCAGCATGGCCCTCTCTGGAAACACCATATATTTT
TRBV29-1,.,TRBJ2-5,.,CSVKTGDQETQYF,TGCAGCGTCAAGACAGGCGACCAAGAGACCCAGTACTTC
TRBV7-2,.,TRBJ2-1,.,CASSLDPKSSYNEQFF,TGTGCCAGCAGCTTAGATCCTAAGAGCTCCTACAATGAGCAGTTCTTC
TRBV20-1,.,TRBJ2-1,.,CSAILGAYNEQFF,TGCAGTGCTATTTTGGGGGCCTACAATGAGCAGTTCTTC
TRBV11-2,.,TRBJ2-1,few,CASRHGNNEQFF,TGTGCCAGCAGACACGGGAACAATGAGCAGTTCTTC
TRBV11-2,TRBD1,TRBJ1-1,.,CASSHGQGASNTEAFF,TGTGCCAGCAGCCACGGACAGGGAGCCTCGAACACTGAAGCTTTCTTT
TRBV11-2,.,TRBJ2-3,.,CASSYGRWDSTDTQYF,TGTGCCAGCAGCTACGGACGGTGGGATAGCACAGATACGCAGTATTTT
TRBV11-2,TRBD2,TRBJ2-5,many,CASSLTVAGVQETQYF,TGTGCCAGCAGCCTGACAGTCGCGGGGGTCCAAGAGACCCAGTACTTC
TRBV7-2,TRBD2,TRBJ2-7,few,CASSLRHGGRLDEQYF,TGTGCCAGCAGCTTACGCCACGGCGGGAGGTTGGACGAGCAGTACTTC
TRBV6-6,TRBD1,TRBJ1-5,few,CASSYSYRDRDGQPQHF,TGTGCCAGCAGTTACTCCTACCGGGACAGGGACGGACAGCCCCAGCATTTT
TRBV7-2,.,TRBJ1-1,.,CASSRQRAEAFF,TGTGCCAGCAGCCGACAGCGCGCTGAAGCTTTCTTT
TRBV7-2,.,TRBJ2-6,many,CASSLFPPISGANVLTF,TGTGCCAGCAGCTTATTCCCGCCCATCTCTGGGGCCAACGTCCTGACTTTC
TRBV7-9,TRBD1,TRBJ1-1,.,CASSWEGARAFF,TGTGCCAGCAGCTGGGAGGGGGCAAGGGCTTTCTTT
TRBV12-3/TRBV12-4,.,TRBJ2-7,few,CASSFGTQYEQYF,TGTGCCAGCAGTTTCGGGACACAGTACGAGCAGTACTTC
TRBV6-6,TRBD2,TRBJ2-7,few,CASSYVRGRAGEQYF,TGTGCCAGCAGTTACGTGCGCGGGAGGGCCGGGGAGCAGTACTTC
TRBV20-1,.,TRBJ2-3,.,CSAARDNEAGWTDTQYF,TGCAGTGCTGCACGAGATAACGAAGCGGGTTGGACAGATACGCAGTATTTT
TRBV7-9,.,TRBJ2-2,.,CASSLGSGNTGELFF,TGTGCCAGCAGCTTAGGTTCCGGTAACACCGGGGAGCTGTTTTTT
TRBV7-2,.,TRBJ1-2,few,CASSLVRGGNYGYTF,TGTGCCAGCAGCTTAGTGCGGGGGGGTAACTATGGCTACACCTTC
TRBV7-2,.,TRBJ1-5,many,CASSLLGPQHF,TGTGCCAGCAGCTTGTTAGGCCCCCAGCATTTT
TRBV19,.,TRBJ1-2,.,CASSIWDGPMSGYTF,TGTGCCAGTAGTATTTGGGACGGACCTATGAGTGGCTACACCTTC
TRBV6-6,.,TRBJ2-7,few,CASSYFGTDSYEQYF,TGTGCCAGCAGTTACTTCGGGACGGACTCCTACGAGCAGTACTTC
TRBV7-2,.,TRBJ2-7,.,CASSSRRDYEQYF,TGTGCCAGCAGCTCACGGCGCGACTACGAGCAGTACTTC
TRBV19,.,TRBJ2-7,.,CASSNPFGGEEHEQYF,TGTGCCAGTAGTAACCCATTTGGGGGAGAGGAGCACGAGCAGTACTTC
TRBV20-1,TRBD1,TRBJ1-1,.,CSARGGEGGANTEAFF,TGCAGTGCTAGAGGGGGTGAAGGGGGCGCGAACACTGAAGCTTTCTTT
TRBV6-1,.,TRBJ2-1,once,CASSDYIAPDKGEQFF,TGTGCCAGCAGTGACTATATAGCGCCCGACAAGGGTGAGCAGTTCTTC
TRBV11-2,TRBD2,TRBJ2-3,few,CASRSWGRLAGTDTQYF,TGTGCCAGCAGGTCGTGGGGTCGACTAGCGGGCACAGATACGCAGTATTTT
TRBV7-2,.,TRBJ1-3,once,CASSPATAPGNTIYF,TGTGCCAGCAGCCCAGCAACGGCACCGGGAAACACCATATATTTT
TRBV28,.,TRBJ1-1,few,CASGRPMNTEAFF,TGTGCCAGCGGTCGACCAATGAACACTGAAGCTTTCTTT
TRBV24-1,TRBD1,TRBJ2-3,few,CATSGGQGASTDTQYF,TGTGCCACCAGTGGCGGACAGGGGGCTAGCACAGATACGCAGTATTTT
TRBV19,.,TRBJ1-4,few,CASSMRPATNEKLFF,TGTGCCAGTAGTATGAGGCCAGCAACTAATGAAAAACTGTTTTTT
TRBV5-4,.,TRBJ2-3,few,CASSSEGGPDTQYF,TGTGCCAGCAGCTCCGAGGGGGGCCCCGATACGCAGTATTTT
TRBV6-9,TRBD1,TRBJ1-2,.,CASSLGKDRGPGSYTF,TGTGCCAGCAGCCTGGGAAAGGACAGGGGCCCCGGAAGCTACACCTTC
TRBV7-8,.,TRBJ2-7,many,CASSLAGQVWDYEQYF,TGTGCCAGCAGCTTAGCGGGGCAGGTCTGGGACTACGAGCAGTACTTC
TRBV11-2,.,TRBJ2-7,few,CASSSLRSYEQYF,TGTGCCAGCAGCTCCCTCCGATCCTACGAGCAGTACTTC
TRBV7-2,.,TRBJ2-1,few,CASSAMGMGAYNEQFF,TGTGCCAGCAGCGCCATGGGCATGGGGGCCTACAATGAGCAGTTCTTC
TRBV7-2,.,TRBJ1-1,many,CASIMGWGSGGHTEAFF,TGTGCCAGCATCATGGGATGGGGGAGTGGAGGGCACACTGAAGCTTTCTTT
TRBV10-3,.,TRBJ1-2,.,CAISELYGYTF,TGTGCCATCAGTGAGCTCTATGGCTACACCTTC
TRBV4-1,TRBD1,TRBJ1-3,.,CASSQDHKDRVLGNTIYF,TGCGCCAGCAGCCAAGATCATAAGGACAGGGTCCTTGGAAACACCATATATTTT
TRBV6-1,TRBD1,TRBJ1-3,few,CASKRTGPSGNTIYF,TGTGCCAGCAAAAGGACAGGGCCCTCTGGAAACACCATATATTTT
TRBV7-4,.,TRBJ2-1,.,CASSLAPSIPHEQFF,TGTGCCAGCAGCTTAGCCCCTTCTATTCCCCATGAGCAGTTCTTC
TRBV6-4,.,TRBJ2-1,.,CASSVVAASYNEQFF,TGTGCCAGCAGTGTCGTGGCTGCCTCCTACAATGAGCAGTTCTTC
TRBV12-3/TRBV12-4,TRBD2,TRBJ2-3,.,CASSPGASGKWDFTDTQYF,TGTGCCAGCAGTCCCGGGGCTAGCGGGAAGTGGGATTTCACAGATACGCAGTATTTT
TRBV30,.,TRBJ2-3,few,CAISGISTDTQYF,TGTGCCATTTCCGGGATTAGCACAGATACGCAGTATTTT
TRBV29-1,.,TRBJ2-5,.,CSAGEETQYF,TGCAGCGCAGGGGAGGAGACCCAGTACTTC
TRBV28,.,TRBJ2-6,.,CASSPAAWDSGANVLTF,TGTGCCAGCAGTCCCGCCGCCTGGGACTCTGGGGCCAACGTCCTGACTTTC
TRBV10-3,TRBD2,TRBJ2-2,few,CAIAFPASGSTGELFF,TGTGCCATCGCCTTTCCGGCTAGCGGGAGCACCGGGGAGCTGTTTTTT
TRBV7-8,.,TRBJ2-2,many,CASSLWVGLNTGELFF,TGTGCCAGCAGCTTATGGGTGGGGTTAAACACCGGGGAGCTGTTTTTT
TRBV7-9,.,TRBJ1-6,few,CASSPGPVGRDPLHF,TGTGCCAGCAGCCCGGGACCGGTCGGGCGGGACCCCCTCCACTTT
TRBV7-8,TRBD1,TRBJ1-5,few,CASSSTGQSHQPQHF,TGTGCCAGCAGCAGCACGGGACAGAGCCATCAGCCCCAGCATTTT
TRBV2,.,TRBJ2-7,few,CASSARASYEQYF,TGTGCCAGCAGCGCAAGGGCTTCCTACGAGCAGTACTTC
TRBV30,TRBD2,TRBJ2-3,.,CAWSVAGSTDTQYF,TGTGCCTGGAGTGTAGCGGGAAGCACAGATACGCAGTATTTT
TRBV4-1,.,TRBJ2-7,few,CASSPGQLDGEQYF,TGCGCCAGCAGCCCGGGACAATTGGATGGCGAGCAGTACTTC